This TCR beta chain emerged from a study of tumor and adjacent non-tumor tissue in lung cancer. No cell sorting was done before RNA was extracted from the tissue. More than 3 cm separated this lung sample from the edge of the tumor. Newly diagnosed lung cancer patients had thoracic surgery in China, August–late 2014, without prior chemotherapy. A modified ARM-PCR protocol with three rounds of nested PCR amplified TCRbeta. A single record per CDR3 protein comes from TCRdb applying MiXCR to the multiplex PCR reads. The data contain about 98,000 distinct CDR3 sequences, 80% of them singletons. The ends were cut back, 2 bases at V and 12 bases at J, with 34 bases in the middle. This CDR3 is built from 19 residues. Looked up from germline, CDR1 is MNHEY and CDR2 is SVGEGT.

V and J are TRBV6-2 or TRBV6-3 and TRBJ1-1; weak D call: TRBD1 (5 bases). Material for sequencing was distant non-tumor lung tissue. The clonotype originates from a man in his 60s with small cell lung cancer. CDR3 DNA: TGTGCCAGCAGTTACGATAGGGAGCTTTTAGTGGACATGAACACTGATTCTTTCTTT. Translated, it gives CASSYDRELLVDMNTDSFF.